A selection of T cell receptor beta chains follows, all from one sample in a study of cytomegalovirus exposure and HLA in healthy donors. The assay was immunoSEQ multiplex PCR, and TCRdb's table has in-frame clones only and misses some. This sample has approximately 280,000 clones, with around nine tenths found just once. Sample: PBMCs. The receptors here all came from a woman under 30 in good health and CMV-seronegative. CDR3s include the opening cysteine and the closing phenylalanine or tryptophan. Fields, in order: V gene, J gene, CDR3 protein.

>TRBV7-6|TRBJ2-1
CASSQELAGGSYSYNEQFF
>TRBV27|TRBJ2-1
CASSGLSRTFYNEQFF
>TRBV9|TRBJ1-4
CASSVRTGETTNEKLFF
>TRBV1|TRBJ2-5
CTSSRRGGVLQETQYF
>TRBV11-2|TRBJ1-2
CASSFGTVLGPINYGYTF
>TRBV19|TRBJ1-6
CASSEAQNSPLHF
>TRBV7-9|TRBJ2-2
CSSSRLAGGVGNTGELFF
>TRBV9|TRBJ2-7
CASSYSHGQGYEQYF
>TRBV7-3|TRBJ2-7
CASSLRGSAEQYF
>TRBV14|TRBJ2-7
CASSQARGLTTEQYF
>TRBV18|TRBJ2-1
CASSPLRVPYNEQFF